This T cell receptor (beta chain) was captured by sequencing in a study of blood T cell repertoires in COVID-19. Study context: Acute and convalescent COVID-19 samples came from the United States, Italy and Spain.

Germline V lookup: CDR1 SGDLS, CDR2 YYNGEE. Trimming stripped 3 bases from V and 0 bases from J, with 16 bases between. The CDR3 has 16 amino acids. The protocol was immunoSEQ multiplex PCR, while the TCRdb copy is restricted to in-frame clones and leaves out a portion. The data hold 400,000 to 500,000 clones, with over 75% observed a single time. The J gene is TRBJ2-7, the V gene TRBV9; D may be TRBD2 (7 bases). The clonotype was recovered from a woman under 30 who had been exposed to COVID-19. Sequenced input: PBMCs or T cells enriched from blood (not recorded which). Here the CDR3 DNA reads TGTGCCAGCAGCGCAGGGAGGGGGGCCCTCTCCTACGAGCAGTACTTC. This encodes CASSAGRGALSYEQYF.